These T cell receptor beta chains were read from a single sample in a study of graft-versus-host responses after intestinal transplantation. Their specific antigens are unknown. The data were produced by immunoSEQ multiplex PCR, yet TCRdb's version contains in-frame clones alone and is incomplete. The sample shows about 150,000 clones, about 90% of them seen only once. The starting material was unstimulated CD4+ T cells sorted from spleen or lymph node cells, obtained before intestinal transplant. Source of these receptors: a human donor who received an intestinal transplant. Both conserved end residues are trimmed from each CDR3. The listing skips clone size in some rows; elsewhere it reads once, few, many or a size class.

abundance: NA
v_gene: TRBV5-1
CDR3aa: ASSIQGPSSGNTIY

abundance: NA
v_gene: TRBV5-6
CDR3aa: ASSFDRANYGYT

abundance: NA
v_gene: TRBV27
CDR3aa: ASSFSNGYEQY

abundance: NA
v_gene: TRBV30
CDR3aa: AWTMGGRLEQY

abundance: NA
v_gene: TRBV28
CDR3aa: ASSLLGATNEKLF

abundance: NA
v_gene: TRBV6-4
CDR3aa: ASRGEDTLNYGYT

abundance: NA
v_gene: TRBV14
CDR3aa: ASSRGAGTGNEQY

abundance: NA
v_gene: TRBV29-1
CDR3aa: SVTDRPGVFIDEQY

abundance: NA
v_gene: TRBV5-4
CDR3aa: ASSFDRNYYYEQF

abundance: NA
v_gene: TRBV2
CDR3aa: ASSELAGGNEQY

abundance: NA
v_gene: TRBV9
CDR3aa: ASSVGPTGGVLETQY

abundance: NA
v_gene: TRBV15
CDR3aa: ATSRDLKIRIAREQY

abundance: NA
v_gene: TRBV5-4
CDR3aa: ASSLESDLGELF

abundance: NA
v_gene: TRBV27
CDR3aa: ASSLLGGENGEKLF

abundance: NA
v_gene: TRBV5-6
CDR3aa: ASSLASGRAYEQY

abundance: once
v_gene: TRBV18
CDR3aa: ASSPGPNHNEQF

abundance: NA
v_gene: TRBV5-6
CDR3aa: ASSLSREEKSRNIQY

abundance: NA
v_gene: TRBV6-1
CDR3aa: ASSEVPGRQETQY

abundance: NA
v_gene: TRBV5-4
CDR3aa: ASSVRGSNQPQH

abundance: NA
v_gene: TRBV7-3
CDR3aa: ASSLGLTNTEAF

abundance: NA
v_gene: TRBV28
CDR3aa: ASSTERGRTDTQY

abundance: once
v_gene: TRBV25-1
CDR3aa: ASQTGTGLNGYT

abundance: once
v_gene: TRBV29-1
CDR3aa: SVIADSTDTQY

abundance: NA
v_gene: TRBV4-1
CDR3aa: ASSQDALPTPGELF

abundance: NA
v_gene: TRBV7-3
CDR3aa: ASSLKVGLAGGASYNEQF